Below are 15 T cell receptor beta chains sequenced from a single sample in a study of identical twins. TCRdb reprocessed the 5' RACE reads with MiXCR, giving one entry per CDR3 protein. The sample has 600,000 to 800,000 distinct CDR3 sequences, about 20% seen once. The same data also went into a second study, on T cells expressing NK-cell markers.

Material: PBMCs. The receptors originated from a young woman in good health.

This clonotype has at least ten counts. The chain links TRBV20-1 to TRBJ2-7, with D perhaps matching TRBD1 (7 bases). Trimming removed 7 bases at V and 0 bases at J, with 16 bases between. The CDR3 runs to 14 residues. From germline, CDR1 is DFQATT and CDR2 SNEGSKA (reference sequence). The CDR3 DNA reads TGCAGTGGCTCCAGGGGGGTAAGCTCCTACGAGCAGTACTTC. Translating gives CSGSRGVSSYEQYF.

J is TRBJ2-5 and V is TRBV15, with D possibly matching TRBD1 (6 bases). Trimming left V 1 base short and J 4 bases short, with 13 bases between. The CDR3 sequence is 15 residues long. Germline CDR1 LNHNV, CDR2 YYDKDF (reference sequence). The CDR3 loop is CATSRGGLRGETQYF. For the CDR3, the DNA is TGTGCCACCAGCAGAGGGGGGCTCCGGGGAGAGACCCAGTACTTC.

This clonotype turned up a few times. The CDR3 sequence is CASSPMVSNYGYTF. CDR3 DNA sequence: TGTGCCAGCAGTCCCATGGTGAGCAACTATGGCTACACCTTC. The chain recombines TRBV12-3 or TRBV12-4 with TRBJ1-2; unclear D gene. The V end was cut by 5 bases, the J end by 2 bases, with 12 bases between. CDR3 length: 14 residues.

This rearrangement joins TRBV7-9 to TRBJ2-2; TRBD2 might be the D (7 bases). From germline, CDR1 is SEHNR and CDR2 FQNEAQ (reference sequence). The V and J ends lost 6 bases and 4 bases respectively, with 12 bases between them. This CDR3 contains 14 residues. CDR3 region: CASSRGGRTGELFF. In DNA form, the CDR3 reads TGTGCCAGCAGTAGGGGGGGCCGCACCGGGGAGCTGTTTTTT. The full variable domain, completed using reference TRBV7-9 and TRBJ2-2, is DTGVSQNPRHKITKRGQNVTFRCDPISEHNRLYWYRQTLGQGPEFLTYFQNEAQLEKSRLLSDRFSAERPKGSFSTLEIQRTEQGDSAMYLCASSRGGRTGELFFGEGSRLTVL.

The CDR3 here is CASSQRGGQGAYEQFF. In DNA form, the CDR3 reads TGTGCCAGCAGCCAACGAGGAGGTCAGGGGGCCTATGAGCAGTTCTTC. This chain uses TRBV7-2 with TRBJ2-1; 8 nucleotides agree with TRBD1. CDR3 size: 16 residues. The germline gives CDR1 SGHTA, CDR2 FQGNSA. V lost 5 bases to trimming and J lost 8 bases; unmatched junction nucleotides: 14.

This clonotype was counted between two and nine times. The chain is built from TRBV20-1 and TRBJ2-7; D is possibly TRBD2 (6 bases). Germline CDR1 DFQATT, CDR2 SNEGSKA (reference sequence). V was shortened by 3 bases and J by 0 bases, with 15 bases between the two germline ends. The CDR3 contains 15 residues. The CDR3: CSARTTSSYSYEQYF. The CDR3 bases are TGCAGTGCTAGGACCACTAGCAGTTACTCCTACGAGCAGTACTTC.

This chain connects TRBV6-1 to TRBJ2-1; D is unresolved. V was cut by 3 bases and J by 1 base, with 7 bases left in between. The CDR3 length is 14 residues. CDR1 is MNHNS and CDR2 is SASEGT in the germline V gene. The CDR3 region is CASSEARSYNEQFF. CDR3 bases: TGTGCCAGCAGTGAGGCACGGTCCTACAATGAGCAGTTCTTC.

The V gene is TRBV6-1, the J gene TRBJ1-2; 10 bases match TRBD1. CDR1 is MNHNS and CDR2 is SASEGT in the germline V gene. Losses at the gene ends were 7 bases for V and 7 bases for J; bases not matched to a gene: 6. The CDR3 contains 13 residues. The CDR3 DNA reads TGTGCCAGCACGCCGGGACAGGGGAGTGGCTACACCTTC. As protein: CASTPGQGSGYTF.

V and J are TRBV10-3 and TRBJ1-5, with D possibly TRBD1 on 6 matching bases. The germline V gene encodes CDR1 ENHRY and CDR2 SYGVKD. The CDR3 consists of 14 residues. With 3 bases removed from V and 7 bases from J, the gap between germline ends came to 13 bases. The CDR3 coding sequence is TGTGCCATCAGTGAAGGGGGGAACGGACAGCCCCAGCATTTT. Its protein is CAISEGGNGQPQHF.

This clonotype was seen a few times. V is TRBV20-1 and J is TRBJ1-2; D possibly corresponds to TRBD1 (6 bases). Trimming pared 2 bases from V and 6 bases from J, leaving 16 bases between. The CDR3 contains 14 residues. CDR1 is DFQATT, CDR2 SNEGSKA, per germline (reference sequence). This chain's CDR3 is CSARPFPGGNGYTF. CDR3 nucleotide sequence: TGCAGTGCTAGACCCTTCCCCGGGGGCAATGGCTACACCTTC.

Many counts were recorded for this clonotype. The V call is TRBV5-1, the J call TRBJ2-3, with D uncertain. With 3 bases removed from V and 6 bases from J, the gap between germline ends came to 11 bases. Germline V gene lookup returns CDR1 SGHRS and CDR2 YFSETQ. This CDR3 has 13 residues. The CDR3, as DNA: TGCGCCAGCAGCTCGCAAAGGTCGGATACGCAGTATTTT. Amino acid sequence: CASSSQRSDTQYF.

The chain employs TRBV5-1 and TRBJ2-1, with 8 positions matching TRBD2. The V and J ends lost 0 bases and 7 bases, in that order; junction bases with no gene match: 3. The CDR3 extends over 14 amino acids. CDR1 is SGHRS, CDR2 YFSETQ, per germline. For the CDR3, the DNA is TGCGCCAGCAGCTTGGTTGGGACTAGTAATGAGCAGTTCTTC. Protein sequence: CASSLVGTSNEQFF.

The chain combines TRBV15 with TRBJ2-7; TRBD2 is a possible D gene (5 bases). V dropped 0 bases and J dropped 4 bases, with 7 bases sitting between them. The CDR3 consists of 13 residues. Germline V gene data show CDR1 as LNHNV and CDR2 as YYDKDF (reference sequence). The chain's CDR3 is CATSRDTGYEQYF. For the CDR3, the DNA is TGTGCCACCAGCAGAGATACGGGATACGAGCAGTACTTC.

This clonotype was detected only a few times. The chain couples TRBV7-9 to TRBJ2-1; perhaps TRBD1 as D (6 bases). Germline assignment: CDR1 SEHNR and CDR2 FQNEAQ (reference sequence). The CDR3 has 17 residues. Trimming took off 3 bases at V and 2 bases at J, with 17 bases between the two ends. The CDR3 region has the DNA TGTGCCAGCAGCTTTAGAAGGGGACACCTGACCTACAATGAGCAGTTCTTC. It encodes CASSFRRGHLTYNEQFF.

V is TRBV24-1 and J is TRBJ2-1; 10 nucleotides line up with TRBD2. The germline gives CDR1 KGHDR, CDR2 SFDVKD. The CDR3 is made up of 18 amino acids. The V and J ends lost 5 bases and 9 bases, in that order; junction bases with no gene match: 18. This CDR3 is CATSGKGKSGGASVEQFF. As DNA, the CDR3 is TGTGCCACCAGTGGAAAGGGGAAGAGCGGGGGGGCCTCGGTTGAGCAGTTCTTC.